The 32 T cell receptor beta chains in this list originate from one sample, sequenced in a study of molecular identifiers for immune sequencing clone quantification. MiXCR was run by TCRdb on the PCR reads, yielding one entry per CDR3 protein. The sample includes around 480,000 distinct CDR3 sequences, less than 30% of them seen just once. Sequenced material: naive CD8+ T cells from blood, with Jurkat cell RNA spiked in. Subset given: FACS-sorted CD8+CD4-CCR7+CD45RA+ naive T cells. These receptors came from a human donor in good health. Some libraries in this study had Jurkat cell RNA spiked in.

In its sample, this clonotype was seen many times. The rearrangement joins TRBV7-2 to TRBJ2-5; a weak D match, TRBD2 (5 bases). CDR1 is SGHTA, CDR2 FQGNSA, per germline. There are 16 residues in the CDR3. V was clipped by 1 base and J by 5 bases, with 17 bases between them. CDR3 sequence reads: CASSLEASRGFETQYF. The CDR3 region has the DNA TGTGCCAGCAGCTTAGAGGCTAGCCGGGGTTTCGAGACCCAGTACTTC.

In its sample, this clonotype was seen many times. This sequence joins TRBV12-3 or TRBV12-4 and TRBJ1-5, with TRBD1 as a possible D gene (6 bases). There are 14 residues in the CDR3. Trimming took 3 bases from V and 4 from J, leaving 10 bases between them. DNA for the CDR3: TGTGCCAGCAGTTTCACGGGGGCGAATCAGCCCCAGCATTTT. Its protein is CASSFTGANQPQHF.

J is TRBJ2-7 and V is TRBV28; D is undetermined. The germline V gene encodes CDR1 MDHEN and CDR2 SYDVKM. CDR3 length equals 11 residues. V gave up 8 bases and J gave up 3 bases, with 8 bases separating them. The CDR3 loop is CASFGDYEQYF. CDR3 DNA: TGTGCCAGCTTCGGCGACTACGAGCAGTACTTC. Supplemented by reference TRBV28 and TRBJ2-7, the full variable domain reads DVKVTQSSRYLVKRTGEKVFLECVQDMDHENMFWYRQDPGLGLRLIYFSYDVKMKEKGDIPEGYSVSREKKERFSLILESASTNQTSMYLCASFGDYEQYFGPGTRLTVT.

This clonotype was recorded at least ten times. The chain carries TRBV4-3 and TRBJ2-7; TRBD1 agrees at 8 bases. This CDR3 spans 14 amino acids. After removal of 1 base from V and 3 bases from J, the junction contained 2 bases not matched to a gene. The V gene's germline CDR1 is LGHNA and CDR2 YSLEER. The CDR3 DNA is TGCGCCAGCAGCCAAGGTGGACAGGGCTACGAGCAGTACTTC. It is translated as CASSQGGQGYEQYF.

This clonotype appeared a few times. The rearrangement joins TRBV5-1 to TRBJ2-7, with D perhaps TRBD1 or TRBD2 (5 bases each). This CDR3 comprises 15 residues. The germline V gene encodes CDR1 SGHRS and CDR2 YFSETQ. Trimming left V 0 bases short and J 7 bases short, with 17 bases between. CDR3 in amino acids: CASSLVGGTPLEQYF. As DNA, the CDR3 is TGCGCCAGCAGCTTGGTTGGGGGAACTCCACTGGAGCAGTACTTC.

This clonotype has more than one count but fewer than ten. V gene TRBV25-1 combines with J gene TRBJ1-6, with D possibly being TRBD1 (5 bases). With 3 bases removed from V and 1 base from J, the gap between germline ends came to 7 bases. In germline, CDR1 is MGHDK, CDR2 SYGVNS. The length of the CDR3 is 15 residues. In nucleotides, the CDR3 is TGTGCCAGCAGTGACAGGGAATCCTATAATTCACCCCTCCACTTT. Translation: CASSDRESYNSPLHF.

The rearrangement links TRBV10-3 to TRBJ2-3; TRBD2 agrees at 14 bases. CDR1 is ENHRY and CDR2 is SYGVKD in the germline V gene. The CDR3 is 19 residues long. The J segment lost 0 bases and the V segment lost 2 bases, leaving 7 bases of the junction unmatched. The CDR3 nucleotides read TGTGCCATCAGTGAGAACCCCGGGACTAGCGGGGGCAGCACAGATACGCAGTATTTT. This codes for CAISENPGTSGGSTDTQYF.

This clonotype was recorded a few times. V usage is TRBV6-6 and J usage is TRBJ2-7, with a possible D match to TRBD1 (6 bases). CDR3 size: 18 residues. V was pared by 7 bases and J by 0 bases, with 25 bases between. Germline CDR1 MNHNY, CDR2 SVGAGI (reference sequence). In nucleotides, the CDR3 is TGTGCCAGCACCCAGGACAGCCGGTGGGCAGGGCCCTCCTACGAGCAGTACTTC. This encodes CASTQDSRWAGPSYEQYF.

Notes on this clonotype: A single base separates this from a much larger clone, so it may be a read error. The V call is TRBV4-1, the J call TRBJ2-7, with D uncertain. CDR3 size: 15 residues. Trimming left V 6 bases short and J 2 bases short, with 17 bases between. Germline V gene sequence: CDR1 MGHRA, CDR2 YSYEKL. CDR3: CASSRDPPPAYEQYF. The DNA of the CDR3 is TGCGCCAGCAGTCGAGACCCCCCCCCCGCCTACGAGCAGTACTTC.

This clonotype has more than one count but fewer than ten. CDR3 coding DNA: TGTGCCAGCAGCGAGGGGACCCAGAACACTGAAGCTTTCTTT. It translates to CASSEGTQNTEAFF. This chain connects TRBV5-5 to TRBJ1-1; D is possibly TRBD1 (5 bases). The CDR3 is 14 amino acids. Germline loops: CDR1 SGHKS, CDR2 YYEKEE (reference sequence). Trimming shortened V by 4 bases and J by 1 base, and 11 bases separated the two germline ends.

In its sample, this clonotype was seen a few times. The chain uses TRBV5-6 and TRBJ2-7; TRBD1 matches 10 bases. V lost 4 bases, J lost 0 bases, and 4 bases stayed unmatched. Germline V gene data show CDR1 as SGHDT and CDR2 as YYEEEE. CDR3 size: 15 residues. CDR3 sequence reads: CASSADRGYSYEQYF. Here the CDR3 DNA reads TGTGCCAGCAGCGCGGACAGGGGGTACTCCTACGAGCAGTACTTC.

The J gene is TRBJ2-1, the V gene TRBV7-9, with 11 bases matching TRBD2. Germline CDR1 reads SEHNR; CDR2 reads FQNEAQ (reference sequence). After removal of 5 bases from V and 0 bases from J, the junction contained 6 bases not matched to a gene. The CDR3 totals 17 residues. CDR3 sequence: CASSDRLAGHSYNEQFF. For the CDR3, the DNA is TGTGCCAGCAGCGACCGACTAGCGGGACACTCCTACAATGAGCAGTTCTTC.

The chain links TRBV10-3 to TRBJ2-3, with 7 bases aligning to TRBD2. J lost 1 base, V lost 2 bases, and 12 bases had no gene match. Germline values: CDR1 ENHRY, CDR2 SYGVKD. The CDR3 sequence is 18 residues long. The CDR3 DNA sequence: TGTGCCATCAGTGAGGGAACCCTTTCCGGACTAGGCACAGATACGCAGTATTTT. This translates into CAISEGTLSGLGTDTQYF.

As regards this clonotype: This sequence may be a read error, since a much larger clone differs from it by one base. This chain joins TRBV12-3 or TRBV12-4 and TRBJ2-5; 7 bases map to TRBD1. The J segment lost 2 bases and the V segment lost 6 bases, leaving 9 bases of the junction unmatched. The CDR3 sequence is 15 residues long. The CDR3 here is CASRDRGRGQETQYF. In DNA form, the CDR3 reads TGTGCCAGCAGGGATCGGGGCAGGGGGCAAGAGACCCAGTACTTC.

About this clonotype itself: Its ends do not fully match the called genes, so a read error is possible. The chain has TRBV12-3 or TRBV12-4 and TRBJ1-1; D is unresolved. This CDR3 region has 15 residues. CDR3 protein: CASSSSQGGGTEALF. The CDR3, as DNA: TGTGCGAGCAGCAGTTCTCAAGGAGGTGGCACTGAAGCTCTCTTT.

This chain joins TRBV24-1 and TRBJ2-2; D unclear. In germline, CDR1 is KGHDR, CDR2 SFDVKD. V lost 1 base, J lost 7 bases, and 6 bases lay in between. This CDR3 comprises 13 residues. Here the CDR3 reads CATSDLGIGELFF. CDR3 DNA: TGTGCCACCAGTGATTTAGGAATCGGGGAGCTGTTTTTT.

A remark on this clonotype: One junction end does not reproduce the germline sequence, and a read error may be involved. V and J are TRBV6-2 or TRBV6-3 and TRBJ2-1; weak D call: TRBD1 (6 bases). Germline CDR1 reads MNHEY; CDR2 reads SVGEGT. The CDR3 loop spans 13 amino acids. In DNA, the CDR3 is TGTGCCAGCAGTAAACAGGGAGTCAATGAGCGGTTCTTC. It yields the protein CASSKQGVNERFF.

Concerning this clonotype itself: A much bigger clone sits one base away, suggesting this may be a read error. The rearrangement links TRBV5-3 to TRBJ2-7, with no clear D. TRBV5-3 qualifies as an ORF whose function is uncertain. CDR3 length: 12 residues. The V gene lost 8 bases and the J gene lost 3 bases, with 12 bases spanning the gap. The CDR3 region is CASGFGNYEQYF. The CDR3 region has the DNA TGTGCCAGCGGCTTCGGAAACTACGAGCAGTACTTC.

Remarks on this clonotype: A junction boundary mismatches the germline segment, possibly from a read error. The rearrangement links TRBV2 to TRBJ2-3; 9 bases map to TRBD2. Germline values: CDR1 SNHLY, CDR2 FYNNEI. CDR3 length: 17 amino acids. The chain's CDR3 is CASSVPSGENVADTQYF. CDR3 bases: TGTGCTAGCAGTGTACCTAGCGGGGAGAATGTGGCAGATACGCAGTATTTT.

In the case of this clonotype: A much larger clone differs from this one at a single base, so this may be a read error. This chain joins TRBV9 and TRBJ1-5; D is undetermined. The CDR3 runs 15 residues. Germline CDR1 SGDLS, CDR2 YYNGEE. The CDR3 region is CASSQYDGSNQPRHF. DNA for the CDR3: TGTGCCAGCAGCCAATACGACGGAAGCAATCAGCCCCGGCATTTT. Full variable domain (missing parts from reference TRBV9 and TRBJ1-5): DSGVTQTPKHLITATGQRVTLRCSPRSGDLSVYWYQQSLDQGLQFLIQYYNGEERAKGNILERFSAQQFPDLHSELNLSSLELGDSALYFCASSQYDGSNQPRHFGDGTRLSIL.

In this sample, this clonotype turned up many times. The chain recombines TRBV7-2 with TRBJ2-1; TRBD2 is a possible D gene (5 bases). The CDR3 runs 16 residues. Trimming removed 1 base at V and 0 bases at J, with 10 bases between. Per the germline V gene, CDR1 is SGHTA and CDR2 is FQGNSA. CDR3 coding DNA: TGTGCCAGCAGCTTAGAGGCTAGCAGCTCCTACAATGAGCAGTTCTTC. Translation: CASSLEASSSYNEQFF.

V is TRBV1 and J is TRBJ1-5; TRBD1 was called by the table and not checked on the DNA. TRBV1 is tagged as a pseudogene. CDR3 length equals 15 residues. The CDR3 bases are TGCACCAGCAGCCTAGAGGACAGGGGAGTGCAGCCCCAGCATTTT. Protein: CTSSLEDRGVQPQHF.

The chain links TRBV20-1 to TRBJ2-7; TRBD1 agrees at 10 bases. Germline trimming cut 5 bases from V and 9 bases from J; bases unmatched to any gene: 28. This CDR3 region has 19 residues. Per germline, CDR1 DFQATT and CDR2 SNEGSKA (reference sequence). CDR3 nucleotide sequence: TGCAGTGCTCGCCCCCATGCACTTAACCGGGACAGGGGCACCTTAGGGCAGTACTTC. This encodes CSARPHALNRDRGTLGQYF.

V gene TRBV7-9 combines with J gene TRBJ1-1, with 9 bases that match TRBD1. V lost 5 bases to trimming and J lost 4 bases; unmatched junction nucleotides: 5. The CDR3 has 14 residues. Germline CDR1 reads SEHNR; CDR2 reads FQNEAQ (reference sequence). The CDR3 sequence: CASSKGTGFTEAFF. Written as DNA, the CDR3 is TGTGCCAGCAGCAAAGGGACAGGGTTCACTGAAGCTTTCTTT.

J is TRBJ2-3 and V is TRBV12-3 or TRBV12-4; a possible D gene is TRBD1 (5 bases). This CDR3 is 15 amino acids long. V shed 6 bases and J shed 10 bases, with 23 bases lying between them. The CDR3 sequence is CASREVGRENGAQYF. In nucleotides, the CDR3 is TGTGCCAGCAGGGAAGTAGGCAGGGAAAACGGTGCGCAGTATTTT.

In the case of this clonotype: In this CDR3 the conserved last residue, phenylalanine or tryptophan, is missing, so a read error is likely. This rearrangement joins TRBV13 to TRBJ1-1, with D possibly being TRBD1 (6 bases). CDR1 is PRHDT and CDR2 is FYEKMQ in the germline V gene (reference sequence). The CDR3 length is 15 residues. The V gene lost 0 bases and the J gene lost 1 base, with 9 bases spanning the gap. CDR3 protein: CASSLGGQGNTEAFL. The CDR3 region has the DNA TGTGCCAGCAGCTTAGGGGGACAAGGGAACACTGAAGCTTTCCTT.

This clonotype was counted ten times or more. The chain couples TRBV6-6 to TRBJ2-4; possibly TRBD2 for D (6 bases). CDR3 length equals 15 residues. V lost 7 bases and J lost 2, with 15 bases in between. Germline CDR1 MNHNY, CDR2 SVGAGI (reference sequence). The CDR3 nucleotides read TGTGCCAGCACCCCGGGACTCGGAACCAAAAACATTCAGTACTTC. Amino acid sequence: CASTPGLGTKNIQYF.

Here the CDR3 reads CASSTAGATYNEQFF. In DNA form, the CDR3 reads TGTGCCAGCAGCACAGCAGGGGCAACCTACAATGAGCAGTTCTTC. The chain links TRBV5-8 to TRBJ2-1; weak D call: TRBD1 (6 bases). This CDR3 comprises 15 residues. Trimming left V 4 bases short and J 2 bases short, with 13 bases between. CDR1 is SGHTS and CDR2 is YDEGEE in the germline V gene.

The chain combines TRBV4-3 with TRBJ1-1; D not certain. Trimming removed 0 bases from V and 0 bases from J, with 11 bases in between. The germline V gene encodes CDR1 LGHNA and CDR2 YSLEER. CDR3 length equals 16 residues. CDR3 DNA sequence: TGCGCCAGCAGCCAAGATGGCGGAGGTCTGAACACTGAAGCTTTCTTT. It translates to CASSQDGGGLNTEAFF.

This clonotype was found a few times. The chain couples TRBV6-6 to TRBJ1-5, with 9 positions matching TRBD1. Losses at the gene ends were 3 bases for V and 0 bases for J; bases not matched to a gene: 18. CDR1 and CDR2 from the germline V gene are MNHNY and SVGAGI (reference sequence). The CDR3 is 21 amino acids. CDR3 nucleotides: TGTGCCAGCAGTTATTCGACGGGGACAGGGTCATTCCGGGATAGCAATCAGCCCCAGCATTTT. This codes for CASSYSTGTGSFRDSNQPQHF.

The chain uses TRBV9 and TRBJ1-2; no reliable D call. This CDR3 contains 15 residues. Germline CDR1 and CDR2: SGDLS and YYNGEE. Between the trimmed V and J ends, which lost 0 bases and 3 bases, there was a span of 12 bases. The CDR3 sequence: CASSVEFDEHYGYTF. CDR3 nucleotides: TGTGCCAGCAGCGTAGAGTTTGACGAACACTATGGCTACACCTTC.

The chain is built from TRBV9 and TRBJ2-7, with D possibly being TRBD1 (5 bases). Per germline, CDR1 SGDLS and CDR2 YYNGEE. There are 14 residues in the CDR3. Trimming removed 0 bases at V and 6 bases at J, with 13 bases between. CDR3 sequence (DNA): TGTGCCAGCAGCGTAGCGCAGGGCTCTTCCGAGCAGTACTTC. Translation: CASSVAQGSSEQYF.